This T cell receptor beta chain was captured by sequencing in a study of cytomegalovirus exposure and HLA in healthy donors. This CDR3 region has 13 residues. J lost 5 bases, V lost 3 bases, and 1 base had no gene match. Germline CDR1 LNHDA, CDR2 SQIVND (reference sequence). PCR primers comprised 60 Vbeta and 13 Jbeta primers. Clones were sequenced by immunoSEQ multiplex PCR, and TCRdb holds only the in-frame ones, with some missing. The sample holds 150,000 to 200,000 clones, almost 80% seen once. The chain carries TRBV19 and TRBJ1-5, with 7 bases matching TRBD1. Sequencing was carried out using PBMCs. This TCR derives from a man aged 30 to 45 in good health and CMV-seronegative. As DNA, the CDR3 is TGTGCCAGTAGTATTCAGGGGGATCAGCCCCAGCATTTT. It yields the protein CASSIQGDQPQHF. Drawing the rest from reference TRBV19 and TRBJ1-5, the complete variable domain is DGGITQSPKYLFRKEGQNVTLSCEQNLNHDAMYWYRQDPGQGLRLIYYSQIVNDFQKGDIAEGYSVSREKKESFPLTVTSAQKNPTAFYLCASSIQGDQPQHFGDGTRLSIL.